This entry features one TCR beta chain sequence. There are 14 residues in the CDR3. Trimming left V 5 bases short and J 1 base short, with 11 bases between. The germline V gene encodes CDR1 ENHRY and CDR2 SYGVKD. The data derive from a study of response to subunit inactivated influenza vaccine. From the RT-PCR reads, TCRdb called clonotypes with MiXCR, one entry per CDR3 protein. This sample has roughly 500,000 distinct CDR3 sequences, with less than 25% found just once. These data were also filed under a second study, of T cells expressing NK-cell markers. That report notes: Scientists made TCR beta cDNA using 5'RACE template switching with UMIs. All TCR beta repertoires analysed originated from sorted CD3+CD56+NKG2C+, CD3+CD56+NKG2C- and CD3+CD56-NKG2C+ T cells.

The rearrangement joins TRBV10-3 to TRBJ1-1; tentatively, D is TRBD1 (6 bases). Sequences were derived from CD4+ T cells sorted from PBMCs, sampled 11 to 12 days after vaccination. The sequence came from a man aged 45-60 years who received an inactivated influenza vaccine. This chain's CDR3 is CAISHQDRNTEAFF. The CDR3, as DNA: TGTGCCATCAGTCACCAGGACAGGAACACTGAAGCTTTCTTT.